This paragraph reports one T cell receptor beta chain. The data were taken from a study of blood T cells in healthy people across ages. Using a J-beta primer mix together with a sample-barcoded 5' primer, a second PCR was run for roughly 7 to 12 cycles. A tag from a template-switch adaptor with 12 random nucleotides marked each cDNA molecule. TCRdb called the 5' RACE reads again in MiXCR, with one record for every CDR3 protein. The data show over 700,000 distinct CDR3 sequences, with about 53% seen just once and roughly 37% held by the top ten. This CDR3 comprises 12 residues. Trimming pared 7 bases from V and 15 bases from J, leaving 19 bases between. CDR1 LGHDT and CDR2 YNNKEL come from the germline V gene (reference sequence).

The sequencing sample was made of blood. This chain uses TRBV3-1 with TRBJ2-1; the D gene is possibly TRBD2 (6 bases). The TCR originated in a man of 80 years or more in good health. In nucleotides, the CDR3 is TGTGCCAGCAACCACGGGCGGGATAATGGGTTCTTC. It yields the protein CASNHGRDNGFF.